These T cell receptor beta chains were read from a single sample in a study of blood T cell repertoires in COVID-19. The table came from immunoSEQ multiplex PCR; TCRdb's copy has only in-frame clones and leaves some out. The sample holds some 20,000 clones, 88% seen once. Sequenced: peripheral blood. All receptors derive from a human donor in a cohort sampled during active COVID-19. The CDR3 runs from the conserved cysteine through the conserved F or W. Each record gives: D gene, V gene, clone size, J gene, CDR3 DNA, CDR3 protein. A D gene is named only where the DNA matches it firmly. Where a row states a size, it is once, few, many or the class of an expanded clone; other rows omit it.

d_call: TRBD2
v_call: TRBV27
clone_size: .
j_call: TRBJ2-1
cdr3_nt: TGTGCCAGCGCGGCGGGGGGGCCGGGGAATGAGCAGTTCTTC
cdr3_aa: CASAAGGPGNEQFF

d_call: .
v_call: TRBV10-1
clone_size: few
j_call: TRBJ2-7
cdr3_nt: TGCGCCAGCAGTAGGGGCCCCTACGAGCAGTACTTC
cdr3_aa: CASSRGPYEQYF

d_call: TRBD1
v_call: TRBV15
clone_size: .
j_call: TRBJ1-2
cdr3_nt: TGTGCCACCAGCGGTTACGACAGGGGCTATGGCTACACCTTC
cdr3_aa: CATSGYDRGYGYTF

d_call: TRBD1
v_call: TRBV11-2
clone_size: medium-sized
j_call: TRBJ2-5
cdr3_nt: TGTGCCAGCAGCGAACGGACAGGCTTCGGGGAGACCCAGTACTTC
cdr3_aa: CASSERTGFGETQYF

d_call: .
v_call: TRBV6-4
clone_size: .
j_call: TRBJ1-2
cdr3_nt: TGTGCCAGCAGTGCCAGGGGATCCTTTGGCTACACCTTC
cdr3_aa: CASSARGSFGYTF

d_call: TRBD1
v_call: TRBV6-5
clone_size: .
j_call: TRBJ1-2
cdr3_nt: TGTGCCAGCAGTTACAGGGGGCTCGGCTATGGCTACACCTTC
cdr3_aa: CASSYRGLGYGYTF

d_call: .
v_call: TRBV12-5
clone_size: .
j_call: TRBJ2-1
cdr3_nt: TGTGCTAGTGGTTTCCCGGGGCGGGGAGCCACCCATGAGCAGTTCTTC
cdr3_aa: CASGFPGRGATHEQFF

d_call: TRBD1
v_call: TRBV6-6
clone_size: .
j_call: TRBJ1-2
cdr3_nt: TGTGCCAGCATCCAAGGGGGCGACCGGATCCACGGCTACACCTTC
cdr3_aa: CASIQGGDRIHGYTF

d_call: .
v_call: TRBV4-1
clone_size: .
j_call: TRBJ1-2
cdr3_nt: TGCGCCAGCAGCCACCAAGCAACGGGAATCTATGGCTACACCTTC
cdr3_aa: CASSHQATGIYGYTF

d_call: .
v_call: TRBV2
clone_size: .
j_call: TRBJ2-7
cdr3_nt: TGTGCCAGCAGTGAAGGGAAGCGGTGGGGCGAGCAGTACTTC
cdr3_aa: CASSEGKRWGEQYF

d_call: TRBD2
v_call: TRBV20-1
clone_size: .
j_call: TRBJ2-1
cdr3_nt: TGCAGTGCTAGTCGGACTAGCGGGGGGGACAATGAGCAGTTCTTC
cdr3_aa: CSASRTSGGDNEQFF

d_call: .
v_call: TRBV30
clone_size: .
j_call: TRBJ1-4
cdr3_nt: TGTGCCTGGAGTGTACCCGGAGGGAGAGAAAAACTGTTTTTT
cdr3_aa: CAWSVPGGREKLFF

d_call: TRBD2
v_call: TRBV11-3
clone_size: .
j_call: TRBJ2-3
cdr3_nt: TGTGCCAGCAGCTTACGATCGGGGGGGTACACAGATACGCAGTATTTT
cdr3_aa: CASSLRSGGYTDTQYF

d_call: TRBD1
v_call: TRBV7-8
clone_size: .
j_call: TRBJ2-1
cdr3_nt: TGTGCCAGCAGCTTAGGGACAGGCGAGCCCTCCTACAATGAGCAGTTCTTC
cdr3_aa: CASSLGTGEPSYNEQFF

d_call: .
v_call: TRBV9
clone_size: .
j_call: TRBJ2-1
cdr3_nt: TGTGCCAGCAGCGTAGCATCCAGGGATCATGAGCAGTTCTTC
cdr3_aa: CASSVASRDHEQFF

d_call: TRBD1
v_call: TRBV5-1
clone_size: .
j_call: TRBJ2-5
cdr3_nt: TGCGCCAGCAGCTCCCCCCCAAGCTCCCACAGGGGACAAGAGACCCAGTACTTC
cdr3_aa: CASSSPPSSHRGQETQYF

d_call: .
v_call: TRBV27
clone_size: .
j_call: TRBJ1-5
cdr3_nt: TGTGCCAGCAGTTTTAGGGGGTTCAATCAGCCCCAGCATTTT
cdr3_aa: CASSFRGFNQPQHF

d_call: TRBD2
v_call: TRBV20-1
clone_size: .
j_call: TRBJ2-3
cdr3_nt: TGCAGTGCTAGTCCAATCACCATAGCGGGGAGGGGAGATACGCAGTATTTT
cdr3_aa: CSASPITIAGRGDTQYF

d_call: .
v_call: TRBV11-2
clone_size: .
j_call: TRBJ2-1
cdr3_nt: TGTGCCAGCAGCTTAAACAGGTACAATGAGCAGTTCTTC
cdr3_aa: CASSLNRYNEQFF

d_call: TRBD1
v_call: TRBV29-1
clone_size: .
j_call: TRBJ2-2
cdr3_nt: TGCAGCGTTACTCCGGGACAGGGAAACACCGGGGAGCTGTTTTTT
cdr3_aa: CSVTPGQGNTGELFF